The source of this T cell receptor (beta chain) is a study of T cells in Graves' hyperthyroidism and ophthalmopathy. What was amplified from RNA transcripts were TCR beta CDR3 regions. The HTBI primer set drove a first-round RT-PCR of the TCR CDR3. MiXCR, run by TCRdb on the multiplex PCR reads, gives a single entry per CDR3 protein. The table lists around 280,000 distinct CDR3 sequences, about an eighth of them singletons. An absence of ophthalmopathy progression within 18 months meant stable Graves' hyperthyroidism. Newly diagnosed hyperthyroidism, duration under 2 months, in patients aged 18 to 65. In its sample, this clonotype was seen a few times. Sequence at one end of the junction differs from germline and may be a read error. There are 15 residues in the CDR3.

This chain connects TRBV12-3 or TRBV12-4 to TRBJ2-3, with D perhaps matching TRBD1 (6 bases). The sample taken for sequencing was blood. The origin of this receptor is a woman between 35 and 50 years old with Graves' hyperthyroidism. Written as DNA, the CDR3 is TGTGCCAGCGGTTTCTCAGGGGCAAGCACAGATACGCAGTATTTT. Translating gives CASGFSGASTDTQYF.